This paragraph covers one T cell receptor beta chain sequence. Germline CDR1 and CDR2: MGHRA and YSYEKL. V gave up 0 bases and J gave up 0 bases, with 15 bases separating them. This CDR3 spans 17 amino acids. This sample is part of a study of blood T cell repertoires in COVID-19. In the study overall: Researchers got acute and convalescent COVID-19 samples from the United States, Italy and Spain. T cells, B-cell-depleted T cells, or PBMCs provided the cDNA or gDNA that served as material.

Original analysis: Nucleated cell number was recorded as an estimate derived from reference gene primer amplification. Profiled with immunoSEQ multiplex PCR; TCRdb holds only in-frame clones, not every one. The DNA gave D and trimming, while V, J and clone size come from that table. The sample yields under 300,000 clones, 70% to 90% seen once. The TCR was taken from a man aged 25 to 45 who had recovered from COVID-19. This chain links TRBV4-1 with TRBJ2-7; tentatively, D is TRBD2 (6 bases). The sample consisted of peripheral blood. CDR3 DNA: TGCGCCAGCAGCCAAGAGACCGGGACTCATCTCTCCTACGAGCAGTACTTC. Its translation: CASSQETGTHLSYEQYF.